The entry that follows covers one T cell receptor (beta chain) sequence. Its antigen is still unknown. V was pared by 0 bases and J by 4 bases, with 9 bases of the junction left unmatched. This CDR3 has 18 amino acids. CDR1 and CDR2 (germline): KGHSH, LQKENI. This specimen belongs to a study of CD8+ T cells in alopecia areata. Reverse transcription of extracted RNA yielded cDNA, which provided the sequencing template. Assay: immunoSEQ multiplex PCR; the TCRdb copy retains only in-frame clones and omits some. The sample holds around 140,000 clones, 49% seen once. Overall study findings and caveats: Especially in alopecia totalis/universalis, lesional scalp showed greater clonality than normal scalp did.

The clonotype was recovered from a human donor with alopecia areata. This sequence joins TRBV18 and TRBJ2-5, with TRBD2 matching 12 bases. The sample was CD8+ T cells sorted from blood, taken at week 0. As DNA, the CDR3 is TGTGCCAGCTCACCACCACTAGCGGGGGGCCCGAGTCCAGAGACCCAGTACTTC. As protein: CASSPPLAGGPSPETQYF.